What follows is one T cell receptor (beta chain) and its context. This sample is drawn from a study of T cells in Graves' hyperthyroidism and ophthalmopathy. This CDR3 is built from 12 residues. Trimming took off 5 bases at V and 4 bases at J, with 4 bases between the two ends. Germline assignment: CDR1 KGHDR and CDR2 SFDVKD. Amplification targeted TCR beta CDR3 regions from RNA transcripts. HTBI primers were employed in a first-round RT-PCR of the TCR CDR3. TCRdb re-called the multiplex PCR reads through MiXCR, storing one row per CDR3 protein. The data show a few hundred thousand distinct CDR3 sequences, with around 45% seen just once and just under 8.5% held by the top ten.

The chain employs TRBV24-1 and TRBJ2-2; no firm D call. The source material was peripheral blood or thyroid tissue (not recorded which). This receptor was obtained from a woman aged 18-29 years with Graves' hyperthyroidism. CDR3 coding DNA: TGTGCCACCAGTGCGGGCACCGGGGAGCTGTTTTTT. It translates to CATSAGTGELFF.